This TCR beta chain originates from a study of cytomegalovirus exposure and HLA in healthy donors. General observations from the study: Later analysis showed most CMV-associated TCR beta chains appearing HLA-restricted.

Vbeta (60) and Jbeta (13) primers were used in the PCR. Using immunoSEQ multiplex PCR, the repertoire was profiled, and TCRdb retains in-frame clones only, with some absent. The sample includes some 80,000 clones. CDR1 and CDR2 from the germline V gene are LNHDA and SQIVND (reference sequence). The CDR3 has 15 residues. V trimming: 10 bases; J trimming: 5 bases; junction bases outside the gene matches: 16. A word on this clone: What it recognizes is unknown.

V is TRBV19 and J is TRBJ1-1, with TRBD1 identical over 7 bases. Sequenced sample: PBMCs. The sequence derives from a woman in her twenties or thirties in good health and CMV-seronegative. Here the CDR3 reads CATHVGRGRETEAFF. The CDR3 nucleotides read TGTGCCACCCACGTCGGGAGGGGGCGTGAAACTGAAGCTTTCTTT.